This T cell receptor (beta chain) was identified in a study of T-cell memory formation after mild COVID-19. Study-wide results and limits: The authors did not confirm SARS-CoV-2 specificity of second-wave clones peaking day 37. Memory sampled before infection contained some responding clones, suggesting cross-reactive memory joined.

In the case of this clonotype: Its cognate antigen is unknown.

MiXCR, run by TCRdb on the 5' RACE reads, gives a single entry per CDR3 protein. The sample shows about 130,000 distinct CDR3 sequences, approximately 5.9% of them seen only once. The sequencing sample was made of PBMCs or a T cell subset sorted from them (not recorded which). This sequence was found in an adult woman who had mild COVID-19 (a few samples of this study predate the infection). Cell type and time point are not known.

CDR3 sequence reads: CASRPQEMNTEAFF. The CDR3 coding sequence is TGCGCCAGCAGACCACAGGAGATGAACACTGAAGCTTTCTTT. The chain has TRBV4-1 and TRBJ1-1, with D possibly matching TRBD1 (5 bases). The CDR3 covers 14 residues. Per germline, CDR1 MGHRA and CDR2 YSYEKL. V lost 6 bases, J lost 0 bases, and 11 bases lay in between.